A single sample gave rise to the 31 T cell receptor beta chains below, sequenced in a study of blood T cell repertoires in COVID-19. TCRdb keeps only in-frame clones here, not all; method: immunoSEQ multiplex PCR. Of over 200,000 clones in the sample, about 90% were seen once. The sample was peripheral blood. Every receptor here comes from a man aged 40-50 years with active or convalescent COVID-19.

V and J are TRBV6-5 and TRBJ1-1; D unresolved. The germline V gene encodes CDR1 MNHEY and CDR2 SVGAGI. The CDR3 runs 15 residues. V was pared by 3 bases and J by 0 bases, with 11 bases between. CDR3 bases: TGTGCCAGCAGTTATAGCATCCGGCTGAACACTGAAGCTTTCTTT. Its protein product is CASSYSIRLNTEAFF.

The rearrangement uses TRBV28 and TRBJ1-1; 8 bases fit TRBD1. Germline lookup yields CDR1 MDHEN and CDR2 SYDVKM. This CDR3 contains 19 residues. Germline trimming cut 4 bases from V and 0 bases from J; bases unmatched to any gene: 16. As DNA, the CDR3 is TGTGCCAGCAGTTCGGACAGGGAAGGATTTCTCTACATGAACACTGAAGCTTTCTTT. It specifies CASSSDREGFLYMNTEAFF.

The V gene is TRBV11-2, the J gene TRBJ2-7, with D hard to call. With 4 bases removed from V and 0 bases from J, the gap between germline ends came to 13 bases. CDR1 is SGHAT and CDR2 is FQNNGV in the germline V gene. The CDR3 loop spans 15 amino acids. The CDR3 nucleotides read TGTGCCAGCAGCTCCTCTTACAGTCCCTCCTACGAGCAGTACTTC. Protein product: CASSSSYSPSYEQYF.

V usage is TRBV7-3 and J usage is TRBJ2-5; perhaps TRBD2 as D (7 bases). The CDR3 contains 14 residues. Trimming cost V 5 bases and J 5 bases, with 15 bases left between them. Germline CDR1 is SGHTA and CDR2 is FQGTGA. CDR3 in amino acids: CASSPAGRGETQYF. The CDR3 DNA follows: TGTGCCAGCAGCCCAGCGGGAAGGGGGGAGACCCAGTACTTC.

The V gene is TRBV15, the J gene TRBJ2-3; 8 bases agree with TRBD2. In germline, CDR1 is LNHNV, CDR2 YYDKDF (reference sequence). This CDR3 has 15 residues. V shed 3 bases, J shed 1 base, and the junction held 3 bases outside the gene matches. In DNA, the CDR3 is TGTGCCACCAGCAGGGCGGGACTAGGCACAGATACGCAGTATTTT. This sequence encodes CATSRAGLGTDTQYF.

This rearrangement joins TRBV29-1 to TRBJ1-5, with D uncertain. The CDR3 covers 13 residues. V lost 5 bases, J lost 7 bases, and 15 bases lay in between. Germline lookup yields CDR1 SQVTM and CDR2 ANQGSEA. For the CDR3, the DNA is TGCAGCGTTACCCCCCCGGGAGTCCAGCCCCAGCATTTT. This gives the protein CSVTPPGVQPQHF.

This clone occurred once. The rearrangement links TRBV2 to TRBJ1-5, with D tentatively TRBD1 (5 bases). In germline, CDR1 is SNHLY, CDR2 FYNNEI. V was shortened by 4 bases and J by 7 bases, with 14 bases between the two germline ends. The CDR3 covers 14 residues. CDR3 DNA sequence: TGTGCCAGCAGTGTAGTCAGGGCCGGCCAGCCCCAGCATTTT. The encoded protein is CASSVVRAGQPQHF.

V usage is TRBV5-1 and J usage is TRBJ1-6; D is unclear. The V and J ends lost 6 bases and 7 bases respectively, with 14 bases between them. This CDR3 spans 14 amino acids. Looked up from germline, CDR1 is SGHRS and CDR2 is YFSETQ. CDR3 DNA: TGCGCCAGCAAGGCGACGGCGAGGAATTCACCCCTCCACTTT. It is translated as CASKATARNSPLHF.

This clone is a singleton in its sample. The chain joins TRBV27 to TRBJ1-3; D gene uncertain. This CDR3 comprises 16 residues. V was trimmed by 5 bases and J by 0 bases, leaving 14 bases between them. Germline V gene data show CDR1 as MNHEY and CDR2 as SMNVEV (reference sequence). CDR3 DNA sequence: TGTGCCAGCAGTCCCGCCGGACTCACCTCTGGAAACACCATATATTTT. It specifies CASSPAGLTSGNTIYF.

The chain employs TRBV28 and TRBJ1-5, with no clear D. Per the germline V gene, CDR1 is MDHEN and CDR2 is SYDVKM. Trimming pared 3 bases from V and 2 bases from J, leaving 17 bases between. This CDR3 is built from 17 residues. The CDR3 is CASSFIGVGVGNQPQHF. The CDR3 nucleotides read TGTGCCAGCAGTTTCATCGGGGTAGGAGTCGGCAATCAGCCCCAGCATTTT.

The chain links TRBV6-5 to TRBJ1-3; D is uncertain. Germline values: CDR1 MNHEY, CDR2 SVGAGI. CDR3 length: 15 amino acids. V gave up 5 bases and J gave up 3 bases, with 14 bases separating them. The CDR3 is CASSQVLFDGNTIYF. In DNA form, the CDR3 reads TGTGCCAGCAGTCAGGTGTTATTCGATGGAAACACCATATATTTT.

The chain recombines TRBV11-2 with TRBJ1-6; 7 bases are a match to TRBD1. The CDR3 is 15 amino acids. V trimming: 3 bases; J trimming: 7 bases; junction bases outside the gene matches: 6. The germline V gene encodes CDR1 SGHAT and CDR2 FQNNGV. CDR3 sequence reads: CASSFTGVGNSPLHF. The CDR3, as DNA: TGTGCCAGCAGCTTCACAGGGGTAGGCAATTCACCCCTCCACTTT.

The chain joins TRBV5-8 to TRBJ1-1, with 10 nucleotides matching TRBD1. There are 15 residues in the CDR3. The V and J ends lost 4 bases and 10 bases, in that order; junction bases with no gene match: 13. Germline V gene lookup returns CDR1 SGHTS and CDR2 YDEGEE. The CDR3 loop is CASSPKTGGEVGAFF. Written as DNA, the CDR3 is TGTGCCAGCAGCCCTAAGACAGGGGGCGAAGTTGGAGCTTTCTTT.

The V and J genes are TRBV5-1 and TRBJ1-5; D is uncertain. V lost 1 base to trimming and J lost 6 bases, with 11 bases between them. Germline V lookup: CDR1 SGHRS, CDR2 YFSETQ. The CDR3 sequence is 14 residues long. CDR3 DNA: TGCGCCAGCAGCTTGCACGGGGAGGCTCAGCCCCAGCATTTT. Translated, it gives CASSLHGEAQPQHF.

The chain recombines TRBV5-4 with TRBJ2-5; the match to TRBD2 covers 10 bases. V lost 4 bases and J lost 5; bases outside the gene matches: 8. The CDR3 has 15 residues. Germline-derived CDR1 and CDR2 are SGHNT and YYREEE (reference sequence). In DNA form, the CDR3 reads TGTGCCAGCAGCATACCAGCGGGGGGGGGTGAGACCCAGTACTTC. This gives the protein CASSIPAGGGETQYF.

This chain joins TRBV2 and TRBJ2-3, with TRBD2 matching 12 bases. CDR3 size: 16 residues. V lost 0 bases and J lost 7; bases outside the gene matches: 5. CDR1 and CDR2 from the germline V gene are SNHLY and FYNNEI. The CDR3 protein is CASSEASSGGVNTQYF. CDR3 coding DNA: TGTGCCAGCAGTGAAGCGTCTAGCGGGGGGGTGAATACGCAGTATTTT.

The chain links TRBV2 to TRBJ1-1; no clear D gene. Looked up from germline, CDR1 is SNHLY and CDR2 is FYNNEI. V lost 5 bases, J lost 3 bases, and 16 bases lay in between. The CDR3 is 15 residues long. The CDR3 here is CASSPSSVSYTEAFF. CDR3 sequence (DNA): TGTGCCAGCAGTCCTAGTTCGGTGTCTTACACTGAAGCTTTCTTT.

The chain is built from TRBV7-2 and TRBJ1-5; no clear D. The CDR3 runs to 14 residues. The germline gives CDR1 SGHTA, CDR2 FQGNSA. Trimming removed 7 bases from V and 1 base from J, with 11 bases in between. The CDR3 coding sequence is TGTGCCAGCACTCCCCCGGGAAGCAATCAGCCCCAGCATTTT. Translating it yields CASTPPGSNQPQHF.

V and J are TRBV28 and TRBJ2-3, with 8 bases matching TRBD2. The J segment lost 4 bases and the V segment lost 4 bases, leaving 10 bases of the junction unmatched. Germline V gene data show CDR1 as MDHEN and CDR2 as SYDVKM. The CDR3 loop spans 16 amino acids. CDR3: CASSSSSSGRADTQYF. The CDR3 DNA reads TGTGCCAGCAGTTCATCTTCAAGCGGGAGAGCAGATACGCAGTATTTT. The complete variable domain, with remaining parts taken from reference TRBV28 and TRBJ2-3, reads DVKVTQSSRYLVKRTGEKVFLECVQDMDHENMFWYRQDPGLGLRLIYFSYDVKMKEKGDIPEGYSVSREKKERFSLILESASTNQTSMYLCASSSSSSGRADTQYFGPGTRLTVL.

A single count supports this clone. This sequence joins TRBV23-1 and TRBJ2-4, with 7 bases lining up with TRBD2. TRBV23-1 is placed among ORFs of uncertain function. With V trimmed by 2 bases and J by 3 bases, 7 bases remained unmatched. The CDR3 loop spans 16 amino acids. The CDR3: CASSQPRGEGKNIQYF. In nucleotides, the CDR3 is TGCGCCAGCAGTCAACCACGCGGGGAGGGCAAAAACATTCAGTACTTC.

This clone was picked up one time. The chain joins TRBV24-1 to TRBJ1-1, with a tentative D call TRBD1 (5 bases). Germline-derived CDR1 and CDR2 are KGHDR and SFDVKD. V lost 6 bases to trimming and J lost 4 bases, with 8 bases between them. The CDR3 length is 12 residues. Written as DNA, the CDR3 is TGTGCCACCAGTAGTACAGGCACTGAAGCTTTCTTT. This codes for CATSSTGTEAFF.

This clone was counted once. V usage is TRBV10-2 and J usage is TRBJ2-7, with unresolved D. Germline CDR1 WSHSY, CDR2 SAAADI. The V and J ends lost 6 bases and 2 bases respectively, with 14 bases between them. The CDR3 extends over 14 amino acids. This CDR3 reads CASSDNIRTYEQYF. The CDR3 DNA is TGCGCCAGCAGCGACAACATCAGAACCTACGAGCAGTACTTC.

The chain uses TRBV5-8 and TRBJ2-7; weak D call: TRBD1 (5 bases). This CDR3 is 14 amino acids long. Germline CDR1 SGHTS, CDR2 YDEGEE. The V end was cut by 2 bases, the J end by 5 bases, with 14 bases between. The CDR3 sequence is CASSLENRFHEQYF. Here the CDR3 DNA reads TGTGCCAGCAGCTTAGAGAACAGGTTCCACGAGCAGTACTTC.

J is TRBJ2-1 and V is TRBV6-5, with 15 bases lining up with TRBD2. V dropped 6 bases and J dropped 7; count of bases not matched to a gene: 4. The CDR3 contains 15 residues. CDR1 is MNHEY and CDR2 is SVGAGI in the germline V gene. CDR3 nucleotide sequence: TGTGCCAGCAGCGAGGGACTAGCGGGAGGTAATGAGCAGTTCTTC. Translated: CASSEGLAGGNEQFF.

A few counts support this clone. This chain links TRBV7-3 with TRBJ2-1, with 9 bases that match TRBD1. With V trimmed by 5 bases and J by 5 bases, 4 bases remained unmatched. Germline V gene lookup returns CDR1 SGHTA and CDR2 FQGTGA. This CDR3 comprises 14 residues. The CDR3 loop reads CASSPGQGHNEQFF. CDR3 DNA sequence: TGTGCCAGCAGCCCGGGACAGGGACACAATGAGCAGTTCTTC.

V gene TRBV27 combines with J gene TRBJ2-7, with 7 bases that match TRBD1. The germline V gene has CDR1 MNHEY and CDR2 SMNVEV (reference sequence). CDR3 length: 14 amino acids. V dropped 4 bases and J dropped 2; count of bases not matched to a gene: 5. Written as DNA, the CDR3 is TGTGCCAGCAGTTCATTACAGGGGACCTACGAGCAGTACTTC. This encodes CASSSLQGTYEQYF.

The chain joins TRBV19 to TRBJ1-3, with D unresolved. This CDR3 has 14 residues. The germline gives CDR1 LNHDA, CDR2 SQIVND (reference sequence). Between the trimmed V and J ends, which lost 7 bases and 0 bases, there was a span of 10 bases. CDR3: CASTPAVSGNTIYF. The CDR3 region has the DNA TGTGCCAGTACCCCGGCGGTCTCTGGAAACACCATATATTTT.

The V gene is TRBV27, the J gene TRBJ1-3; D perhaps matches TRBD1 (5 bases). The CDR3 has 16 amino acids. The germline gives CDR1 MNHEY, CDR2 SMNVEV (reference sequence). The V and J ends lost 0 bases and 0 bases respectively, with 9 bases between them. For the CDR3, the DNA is TGTGCCAGCAGTTTATCGGGGGGTAACTCTGGAAACACCATATATTTT. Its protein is CASSLSGGNSGNTIYF.

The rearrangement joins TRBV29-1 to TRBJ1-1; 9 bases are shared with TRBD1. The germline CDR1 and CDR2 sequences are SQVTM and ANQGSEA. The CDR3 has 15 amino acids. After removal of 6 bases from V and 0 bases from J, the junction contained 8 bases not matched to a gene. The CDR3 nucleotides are TGCAGCGTCGCTCCGGGACAGGGCATGAACACTGAAGCTTTCTTT. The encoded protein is CSVAPGQGMNTEAFF.

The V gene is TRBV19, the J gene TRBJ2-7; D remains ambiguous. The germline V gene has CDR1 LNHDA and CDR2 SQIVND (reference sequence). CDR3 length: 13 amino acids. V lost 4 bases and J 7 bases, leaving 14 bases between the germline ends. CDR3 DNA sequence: TGTGCCAGTAGTACAGTTGATTCAGGAGAGCAGTACTTC. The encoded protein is CASSTVDSGEQYF.

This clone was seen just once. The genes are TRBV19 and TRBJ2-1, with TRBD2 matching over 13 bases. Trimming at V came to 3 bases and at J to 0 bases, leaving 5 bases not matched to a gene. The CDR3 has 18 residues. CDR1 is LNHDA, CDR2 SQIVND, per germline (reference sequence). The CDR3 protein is CASSMGLAGSSSYNEQFF. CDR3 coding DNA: TGTGCCAGTAGTATGGGACTAGCGGGGTCCAGCTCCTACAATGAGCAGTTCTTC. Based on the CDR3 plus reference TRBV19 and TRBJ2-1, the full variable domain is DGGITQSPKYLFRKEGQNVTLSCEQNLNHDAMYWYRQDPGQGLRLIYYSQIVNDFQKGDIAEGYSVSREKKESFPLTVTSAQKNPTAFYLCASSMGLAGSSSYNEQFFGPGTRLTVL.